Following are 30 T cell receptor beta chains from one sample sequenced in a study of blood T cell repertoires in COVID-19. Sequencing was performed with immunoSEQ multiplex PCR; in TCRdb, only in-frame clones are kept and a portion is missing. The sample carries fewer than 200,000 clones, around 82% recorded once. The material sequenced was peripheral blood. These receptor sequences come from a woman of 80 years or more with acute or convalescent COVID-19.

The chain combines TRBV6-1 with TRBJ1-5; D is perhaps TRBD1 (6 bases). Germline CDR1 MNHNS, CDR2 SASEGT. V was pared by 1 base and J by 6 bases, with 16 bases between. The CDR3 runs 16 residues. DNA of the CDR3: TGTGCCAGCAGTGAAGGGGTCAGGGGTTCCTTTCAGCCCCAGCATTTT. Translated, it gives CASSEGVRGSFQPQHF.

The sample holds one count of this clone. The CDR3 reads CASSPGTASRQYF. The CDR3 DNA reads TGTGCCAGCAGCCCCGGGACAGCCTCTCGGCAGTACTTC. The chain combines TRBV11-2 with TRBJ2-7; 7 nucleotides line up with TRBD1. V shed 5 bases, J shed 9 bases, and the junction held 10 bases outside the gene matches. This CDR3 is 13 amino acids long. CDR1 is SGHAT and CDR2 is FQNNGV in the germline V gene.

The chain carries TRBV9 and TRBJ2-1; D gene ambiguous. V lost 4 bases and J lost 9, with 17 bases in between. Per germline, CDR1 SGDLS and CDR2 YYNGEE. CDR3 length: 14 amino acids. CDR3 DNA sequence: TGTGCCAGCAGCTCCGGAAGAGCGTCGCTTGAGCAGTTCTTC. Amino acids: CASSSGRASLEQFF.

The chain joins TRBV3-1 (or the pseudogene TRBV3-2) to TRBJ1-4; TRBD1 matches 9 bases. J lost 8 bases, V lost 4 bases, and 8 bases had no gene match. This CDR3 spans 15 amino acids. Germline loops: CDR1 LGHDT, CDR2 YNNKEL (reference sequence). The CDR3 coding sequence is TGTGCCAGCAGCCTCGGGGGACAGGGACGAGAAAAACTGTTTTTT. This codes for CASSLGGQGREKLFF.

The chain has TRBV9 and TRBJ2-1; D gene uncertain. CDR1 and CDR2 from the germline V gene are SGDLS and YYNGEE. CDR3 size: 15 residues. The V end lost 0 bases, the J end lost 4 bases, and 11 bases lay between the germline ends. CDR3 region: CASSVARNNYNEQFF. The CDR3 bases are TGTGCCAGCAGCGTAGCCAGAAATAATTACAATGAGCAGTTCTTC.

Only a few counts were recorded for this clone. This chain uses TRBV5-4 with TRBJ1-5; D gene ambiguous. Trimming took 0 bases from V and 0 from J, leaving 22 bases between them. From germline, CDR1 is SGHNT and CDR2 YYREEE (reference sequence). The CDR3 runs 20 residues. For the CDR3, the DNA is TGTGCCAGCAGCTTGGAGATCAGGCCGAGCCGATTTTTTAGCAATCAGCCCCAGCATTTT. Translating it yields CASSLEIRPSRFFSNQPQHF.

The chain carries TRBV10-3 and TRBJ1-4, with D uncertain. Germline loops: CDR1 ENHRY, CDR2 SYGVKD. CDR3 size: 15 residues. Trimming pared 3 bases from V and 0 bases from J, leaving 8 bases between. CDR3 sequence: CAISDSVSTNEKLFF. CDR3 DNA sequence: TGTGCCATCAGTGATTCGGTATCAACTAATGAAAAACTGTTTTTT.

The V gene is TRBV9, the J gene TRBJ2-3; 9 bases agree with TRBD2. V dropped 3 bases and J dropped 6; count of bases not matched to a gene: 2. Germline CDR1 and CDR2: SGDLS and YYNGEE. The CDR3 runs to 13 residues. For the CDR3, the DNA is TGTGCCAGCAGCGCGCTAGCGGGGGATACGCAGTATTTT. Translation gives CASSALAGDTQYF.

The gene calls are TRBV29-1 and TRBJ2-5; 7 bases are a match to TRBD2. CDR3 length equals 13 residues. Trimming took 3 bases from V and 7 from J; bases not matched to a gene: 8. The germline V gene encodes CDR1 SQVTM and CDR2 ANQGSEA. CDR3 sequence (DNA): TGCAGCGTTGAGAGGGAGGGTAGGGGGACCCAGTACTTC. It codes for CSVEREGRGTQYF. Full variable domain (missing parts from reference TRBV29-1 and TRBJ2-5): SAVISQKPSRDICQRGTSLTIQCQVDSQVTMMFWYRQQPGQSLTLIATANQGSEATYESGFVIDKFPISRPNLTFSTLTVSNMSPEDSSIYLCSVEREGRGTQYFGPGTRLLVL.

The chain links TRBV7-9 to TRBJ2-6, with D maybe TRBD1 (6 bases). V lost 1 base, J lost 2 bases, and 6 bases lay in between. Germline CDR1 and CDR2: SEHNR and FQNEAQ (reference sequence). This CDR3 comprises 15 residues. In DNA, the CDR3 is TGTGCCAGCAGCTTAGGGGGGCCTGGGGCCAACGTCCTGACTTTC. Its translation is CASSLGGPGANVLTF.

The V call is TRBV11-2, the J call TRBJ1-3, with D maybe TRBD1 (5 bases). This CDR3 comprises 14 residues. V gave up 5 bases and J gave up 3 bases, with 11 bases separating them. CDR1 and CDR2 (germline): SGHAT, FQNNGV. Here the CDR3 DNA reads TGTGCCAGCAGCCAGACAGCCTTTGGAAACACCATATATTTT. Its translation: CASSQTAFGNTIYF.

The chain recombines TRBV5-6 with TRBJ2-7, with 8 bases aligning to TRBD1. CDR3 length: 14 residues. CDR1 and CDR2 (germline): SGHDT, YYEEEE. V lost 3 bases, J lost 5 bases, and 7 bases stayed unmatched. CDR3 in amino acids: CASSWTGKRDEQYF. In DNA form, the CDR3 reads TGTGCCAGCAGCTGGACAGGGAAAAGGGACGAGCAGTACTTC.

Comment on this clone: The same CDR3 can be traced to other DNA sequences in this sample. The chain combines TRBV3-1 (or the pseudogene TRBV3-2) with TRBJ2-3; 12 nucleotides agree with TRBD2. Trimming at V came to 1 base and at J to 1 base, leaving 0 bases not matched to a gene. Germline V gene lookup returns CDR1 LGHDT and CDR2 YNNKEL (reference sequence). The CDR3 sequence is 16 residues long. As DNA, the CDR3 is TGTGCCAGCAGCCAAGGGACTAGCGGGGGCACAGATACGCAGTATTTT. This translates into CASSQGTSGGTDTQYF.

The CDR3, as DNA: TGTGCCAGCAGCCGAGCGACAGGGAATGGAAACACCATATATTTT. Amino acid sequence: CASSRATGNGNTIYF. The chain is built from TRBV9 and TRBJ1-3; TRBD1 matches at 7 bases. The ends lost 4 bases at V and 3 bases at J; junction bases unmatched: 7. CDR3 length: 15 residues. Germline V gene sequence: CDR1 SGDLS, CDR2 YYNGEE.

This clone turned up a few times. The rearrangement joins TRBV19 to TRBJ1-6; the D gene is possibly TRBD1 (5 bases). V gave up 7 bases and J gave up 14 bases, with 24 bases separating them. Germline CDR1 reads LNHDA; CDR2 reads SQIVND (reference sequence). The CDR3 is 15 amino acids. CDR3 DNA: TGTGCCAGTAATGACCCCAGGGCGGTTCGGGGGGCCCTCCACTTT. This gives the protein CASNDPRAVRGALHF.

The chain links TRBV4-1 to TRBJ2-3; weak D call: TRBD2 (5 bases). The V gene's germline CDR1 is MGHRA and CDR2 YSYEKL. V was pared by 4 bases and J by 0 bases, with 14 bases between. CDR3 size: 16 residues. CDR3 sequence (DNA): TGCGCCAGCAGCCGCCCTGACTCGGGGAGCACAGATACGCAGTATTTT. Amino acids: CASSRPDSGSTDTQYF.

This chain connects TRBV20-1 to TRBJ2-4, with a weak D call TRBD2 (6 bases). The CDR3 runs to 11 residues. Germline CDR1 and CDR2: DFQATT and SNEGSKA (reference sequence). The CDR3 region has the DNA TGCAGCGCTGGGACTTATAACATTCAGTACTTC. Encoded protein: CSAGTYNIQYF.

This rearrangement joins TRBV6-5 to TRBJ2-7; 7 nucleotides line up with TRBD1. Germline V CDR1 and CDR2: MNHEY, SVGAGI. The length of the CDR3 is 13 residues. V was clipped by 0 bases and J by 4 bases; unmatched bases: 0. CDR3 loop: CASSYSQGYEQYF. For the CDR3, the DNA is TGTGCCAGCAGTTACTCACAGGGGTACGAGCAGTACTTC.

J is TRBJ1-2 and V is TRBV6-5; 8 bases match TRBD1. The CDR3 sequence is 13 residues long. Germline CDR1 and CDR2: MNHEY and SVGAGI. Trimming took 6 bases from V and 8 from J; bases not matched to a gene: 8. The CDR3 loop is CASSQGQGLGYTF. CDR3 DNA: TGTGCCAGCAGCCAAGGACAGGGTCTAGGCTACACCTTC.

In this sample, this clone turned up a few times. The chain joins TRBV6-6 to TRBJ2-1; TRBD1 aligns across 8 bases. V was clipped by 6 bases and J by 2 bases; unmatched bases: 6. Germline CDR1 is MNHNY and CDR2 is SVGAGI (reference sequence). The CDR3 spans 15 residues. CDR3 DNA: TGTGCCAGCAGCCACGGACAGGGTCCCTACAATGAGCAGTTCTTC. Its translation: CASSHGQGPYNEQFF.

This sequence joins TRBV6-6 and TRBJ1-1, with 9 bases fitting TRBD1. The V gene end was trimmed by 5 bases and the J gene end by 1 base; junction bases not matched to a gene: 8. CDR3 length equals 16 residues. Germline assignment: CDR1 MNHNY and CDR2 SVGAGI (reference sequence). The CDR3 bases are TGTGCCAGCAGTCGACCGACAGGGGGATCGAACACTGAAGCTTTCTTT. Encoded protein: CASSRPTGGSNTEAFF.

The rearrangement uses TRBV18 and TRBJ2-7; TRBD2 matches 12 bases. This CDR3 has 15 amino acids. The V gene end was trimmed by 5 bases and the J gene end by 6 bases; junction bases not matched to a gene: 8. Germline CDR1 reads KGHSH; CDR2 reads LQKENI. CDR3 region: CASSTTSGGPSEQYF. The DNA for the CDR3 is TGTGCCAGCTCAACTACTAGCGGGGGGCCCTCCGAGCAGTACTTC.

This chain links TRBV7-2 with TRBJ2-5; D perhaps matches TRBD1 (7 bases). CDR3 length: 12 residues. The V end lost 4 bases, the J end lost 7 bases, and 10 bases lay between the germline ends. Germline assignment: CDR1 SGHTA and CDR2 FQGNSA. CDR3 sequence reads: CASSSRGATQYF. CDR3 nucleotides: TGTGCCAGCAGCTCCAGGGGGGCGACCCAGTACTTC. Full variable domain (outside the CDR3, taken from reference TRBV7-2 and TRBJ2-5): GAGVSQSPSNKVTEKGKDVELRCDPISGHTALYWYRQSLGQGLEFLIYFQGNSAPDKSGLPSDRFSAERTGGSVSTLTIQRTQQEDSAVYLCASSSRGATQYFGPGTRLLVL.

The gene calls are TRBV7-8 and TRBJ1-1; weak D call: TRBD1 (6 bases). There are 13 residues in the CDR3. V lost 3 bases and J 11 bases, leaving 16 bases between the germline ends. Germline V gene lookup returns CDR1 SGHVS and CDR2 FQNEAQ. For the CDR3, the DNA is TGTGCCAGCAGCTTCTCCAAGGGGGGGGTCGCTTTCTTT. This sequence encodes CASSFSKGGVAFF.

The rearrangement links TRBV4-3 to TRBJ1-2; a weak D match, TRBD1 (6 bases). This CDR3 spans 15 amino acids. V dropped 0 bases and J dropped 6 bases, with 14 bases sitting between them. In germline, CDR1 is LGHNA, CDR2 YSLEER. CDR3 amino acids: CASSQDRGGPHGYTF. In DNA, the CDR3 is TGCGCCAGCAGCCAAGATAGGGGGGGCCCCCATGGCTACACCTTC.

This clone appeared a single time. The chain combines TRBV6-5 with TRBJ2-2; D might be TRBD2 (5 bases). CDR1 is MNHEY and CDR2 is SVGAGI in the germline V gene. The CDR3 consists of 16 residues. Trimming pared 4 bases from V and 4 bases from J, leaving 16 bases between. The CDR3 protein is CASSSLFDYTTGELFF. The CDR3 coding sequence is TGTGCCAGCAGTTCCCTCTTTGACTATACCACCGGGGAGCTGTTTTTT.

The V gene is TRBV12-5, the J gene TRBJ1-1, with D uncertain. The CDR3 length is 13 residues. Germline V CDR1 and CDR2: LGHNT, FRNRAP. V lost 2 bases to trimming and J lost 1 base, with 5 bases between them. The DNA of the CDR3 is TGTGCTAGTGGTTTGCGGGGGAACACTGAAGCTTTCTTT. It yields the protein CASGLRGNTEAFF.

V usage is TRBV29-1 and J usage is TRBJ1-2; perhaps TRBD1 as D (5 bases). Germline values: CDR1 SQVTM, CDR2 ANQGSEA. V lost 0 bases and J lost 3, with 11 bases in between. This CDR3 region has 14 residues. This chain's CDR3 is CSVEDPGIDYGYTF. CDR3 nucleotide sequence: TGCAGCGTTGAAGATCCAGGGATTGACTATGGCTACACCTTC.

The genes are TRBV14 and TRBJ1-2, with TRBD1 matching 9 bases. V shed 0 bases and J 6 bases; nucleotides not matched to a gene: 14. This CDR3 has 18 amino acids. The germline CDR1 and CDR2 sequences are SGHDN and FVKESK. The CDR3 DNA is TGTGCCAGCAGCCAAGATTTCGGCCCGGGACAGGGACCTAATGGCTACACCTTC. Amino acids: CASSQDFGPGQGPNGYTF.

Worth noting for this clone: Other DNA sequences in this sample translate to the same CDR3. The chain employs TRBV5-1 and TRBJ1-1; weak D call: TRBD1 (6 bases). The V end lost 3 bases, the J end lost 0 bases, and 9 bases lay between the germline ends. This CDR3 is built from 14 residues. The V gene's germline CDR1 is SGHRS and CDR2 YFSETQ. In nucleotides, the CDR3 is TGCGCCAGCAGCTCCGGACAGATGAACACTGAAGCTTTCTTT. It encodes CASSSGQMNTEAFF. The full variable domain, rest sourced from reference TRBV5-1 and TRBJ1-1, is KAGVTQTPRYLIKTRGQQVTLSCSPISGHRSVSWYQQTPGQGLQFLFEYFSETQRNKGNFPGRFSGRQFSNSRSEMNVSTLELGDSALYLCASSSGQMNTEAFFGQGTRLTVV.